This T cell receptor (beta chain) is from a study of regulatory T cells in long-lasting Graves disease. Libraries of TCR beta came from iRepertoire HTBI primers plus Arm-PCR of CDR3 regions. TCRdb redid the calling of the multiplex PCR reads with MiXCR, one entry per CDR3 protein. The table records about 540,000 distinct CDR3 sequences, about 13% of them present only once. This clonotype was recorded a few times. Time point described: newly diagnosed GD, antithyroid drugs for less than 3 months. From RNA extracted from PBMCs, the TCR library was made. The sample also formed part of further work on T cells in Graves' hyperthyroidism and ophthalmopathy.

The material sequenced was peripheral blood mononuclear cells (PBMCs), taken at new diagnosis, from a patient treated with antithyroid drugs. This clonotype originated in a man under 40 with Graves disease.

The DNA of the CDR3 is TGCAGTGCTTCCCGGACAGGGTCGCCAAATTCACCCCTCCACTTT. It yields the protein CSASRTGSPNSPLHF. The chain has TRBV20-1 and TRBJ1-6, with 8 bases lining up with TRBD1. The V segment lost 5 bases and the J segment 7 bases; nucleotides outside the gene matches: 10. This CDR3 has 15 residues. CDR1 and CDR2 from the germline V gene are DFQATT and SNEGSKA (reference sequence).